A single sample gave rise to the 22 T cell receptor beta chains below, sequenced in a study of cytomegalovirus exposure and HLA in healthy donors (dated by TCRdb to the late 2010s). Libraries were constructed by the immunoSEQ multiplex PCR assay. TCRdb carries this immuneACCESS record with in-frame sequences only. Its versions omit some clonotypes, under half of them owing to an unresolved V gene in the studies checked, with the rest unexplained. The sample table holds 82,000 or so clones, of which roughly 95% were seen once. The ten largest clones represent approximately 0.73% of the sample. Sequenced material: PBMCs. The receptors come from a woman aged 18-29 years in good health and CMV-seronegative.

The sample holds one count of this clone. The rearrangement uses TRBV11-2 and TRBJ1-2, with 9 bases matching TRBD1. This CDR3 is built from 12 residues. The junction had 4 bases not matched to a gene; V was cut back by 7 bases and J by 7 bases. Germline V gene data show CDR1 as SGHAT and CDR2 as FQNNGV. CDR3 nucleotides: TGTGCCAGCACAGGGACAGGGCTTGGCTACACCTTC. Amino acid sequence: CASTGTGLGYTF.

This clone was counted once. This chain joins TRBV2 and TRBJ1-1, with 10 bases matching TRBD1. The CDR3 spans 18 residues. J lost 5 bases, V lost 9 bases, and 21 bases had no gene match. CDR1 and CDR2 (germline): SNHLY, FYNNEI. The DNA of the CDR3 is TGTGCCAGACAATTATCTGGGACAGGGGCCTCAGGAGGGACTGAAGCTTTCTTT. Its translation is CARQLSGTGASGGTEAFF.

CDR3 protein: CASSEGQNTEAFF. The CDR3 DNA sequence: TGTGCCAGTAGCGAGGGCCAGAACACTGAAGCTTTCTTT. V and J are TRBV19 and TRBJ1-1; D is uncertain. The germline V gene encodes CDR1 LNHDA and CDR2 SQIVND (reference sequence). The CDR3 is 13 amino acids. Trimming took off 6 bases at V and 1 base at J, with 9 bases between the two ends.

This sequence joins TRBV30 and TRBJ1-1; possible D gene TRBD1, 6 bases. Deletions cut 0 bases from V and 4 bases from J, with 12 bases between. Germline CDR1 and CDR2: GTSNPN and SVGIG (reference sequence). This CDR3 comprises 14 residues. The CDR3 loop reads CAWSVSGGLTEAFF. CDR3 nucleotides: TGTGCCTGGAGTGTAAGTGGGGGCCTCACTGAAGCTTTCTTT.

The J gene is TRBJ2-7, the V gene TRBV7-9; D gene unclear. Trimming cost V 5 bases and J 3 bases, with 8 bases left between them. CDR3 length: 12 amino acids. CDR1 and CDR2 (germline): SEHNR, FQNEAQ (reference sequence). The CDR3 DNA follows: TGTGCCAGCAGCCACGGTAGCTACGAGCAGTACTTC. Translation gives CASSHGSYEQYF.

The V call is TRBV4-3, the J call TRBJ2-1, with 9 positions matching TRBD2. The CDR3 sequence is 16 residues long. Germline CDR1 and CDR2: LGHNA and YSLEER. The ends lost 0 bases at V and 5 bases at J; junction bases unmatched: 5. The CDR3 is CASSQDMASGDNEQFF. In nucleotides, the CDR3 is TGCGCCAGCAGCCAAGATATGGCTAGCGGGGACAATGAGCAGTTCTTC.

This chain joins TRBV28 and TRBJ1-2; D remains unclear. V shed 5 bases and J shed 3 bases, with 10 bases lying between them. The CDR3 loop spans 13 amino acids. Germline assignment: CDR1 MDHEN and CDR2 SYDVKM. This CDR3 is CASSRGMDYGYTF. The CDR3 region has the DNA TGTGCCAGCAGTCGCGGGATGGACTATGGCTACACCTTC.

V usage is TRBV4-3 and J usage is TRBJ1-1, with 7 positions matching TRBD1. Germline V lookup: CDR1 LGHNA, CDR2 YSLEER. The V segment lost 3 bases and the J segment 3 bases; nucleotides outside the gene matches: 4. This CDR3 spans 14 amino acids. The DNA for the CDR3 is TGCGCCAGCAGCCATACAGGGGAATACACTGAAGCTTTCTTT. Its translation is CASSHTGEYTEAFF.

The chain combines TRBV2 with TRBJ2-7; D is possibly TRBD1 (6 bases). In germline, CDR1 is SNHLY, CDR2 FYNNEI. The CDR3 sequence is 15 residues long. The V end lost 11 bases, the J end lost 0 bases, and 20 bases lay between the germline ends. CDR3 nucleotides: TGTGCCGGTCAACAGGGCCAACCGGGCTCCTACGAGCAGTACTTC. Protein product: CAGQQGQPGSYEQYF.

The rearrangement links TRBV27 to TRBJ1-1; 7 bases map to TRBD1. The CDR3 has 16 amino acids. Germline V gene data show CDR1 as MNHEY and CDR2 as SMNVEV (reference sequence). With V trimmed by 4 bases and J by 0 bases, 8 bases remained unmatched. CDR3 sequence reads: CASSSVSGTVNTEAFF. The CDR3 nucleotides are TGTGCCAGCAGTTCTGTTTCCGGGACAGTGAACACTGAAGCTTTCTTT.

The chain links TRBV6-1 to TRBJ2-7; no definite D call. Looked up from germline, CDR1 is MNHNS and CDR2 is SASEGT. The length of the CDR3 is 15 residues. V was cut by 3 bases and J by 0 bases, with 12 bases left in between. DNA of the CDR3: TGTGCCAGCAGTGACCCGGGTCCAAGCTCCTACGAGCAGTACTTC. Translating it yields CASSDPGPSSYEQYF.

V gene TRBV14 combines with J gene TRBJ2-3; no clear D gene. CDR1 is SGHDN and CDR2 is FVKESK in the germline V gene. The CDR3 has 14 residues. V lost 3 bases and J lost 2, with 9 bases in between. The CDR3 here is CASSQTPSTDTQYF. CDR3 nucleotides: TGTGCCAGCAGCCAGACACCTTCCACAGATACGCAGTATTTT.

The CDR3 DNA reads TGCGCCAGTTGGCAGACTTCAAGCACCGGGGAGCTGTTTTTT. Its protein product is CASWQTSSTGELFF. This rearrangement joins TRBV5-1 to TRBJ2-2; D remains unclear. Trimming cost V 8 bases and J 4 bases, with 15 bases left between them. CDR1 and CDR2 from the germline V gene are SGHRS and YFSETQ. This CDR3 comprises 14 residues.

The chain is built from TRBV29-1 and TRBJ1-1; 10 nucleotides match TRBD1. Looked up from germline, CDR1 is SQVTM and CDR2 is ANQGSEA. Trimming at V came to 5 bases and at J to 4 bases, leaving 4 bases not matched to a gene. The CDR3 has 13 residues. CDR3 residues: CSVRDRGSTEAFF. DNA for the CDR3: TGCAGCGTTCGGGACAGGGGTAGCACTGAAGCTTTCTTT.

The V gene is TRBV19, the J gene TRBJ2-4, with a tentative D call TRBD1 (6 bases). Germline lookup yields CDR1 LNHDA and CDR2 SQIVND (reference sequence). This CDR3 contains 15 residues. Trimming shortened V by 6 bases and J by 0 bases, and 12 bases separated the two germline ends. CDR3: CASSRGPLAKNIQYF. The CDR3 DNA follows: TGTGCCAGTAGCAGGGGACCCTTAGCCAAAAACATTCAGTACTTC.

The chain carries TRBV5-5 and TRBJ2-3, with 8 bases lining up with TRBD1. The CDR3 extends over 14 amino acids. CDR1 SGHKS and CDR2 YYEKEE come from the germline V gene (reference sequence). Trimming cost V 4 bases and J 4 bases; bases outside gene matches: 5. The CDR3 sequence is CASSRGQGPDTQYF. CDR3 DNA sequence: TGTGCCAGCAGCAGAGGACAGGGCCCAGATACGCAGTATTTT.

V usage is TRBV5-5 and J usage is TRBJ2-5; TRBD2 agrees at 15 bases. Germline CDR1 reads SGHKS; CDR2 reads YYEKEE (reference sequence). V lost 4 bases to trimming and J lost 5 bases; unmatched junction nucleotides: 12. CDR3 size: 18 residues. This CDR3 reads CASSLRTSGGAGMETQYF. CDR3 nucleotides: TGTGCCAGCAGCCTGAGGACTAGCGGGGGGGCCGGGATGGAGACCCAGTACTTC.

The J gene is TRBJ1-1, the V gene TRBV10-3; D is unresolved. This CDR3 is 11 amino acids long. Trimming pared 4 bases from V and 7 bases from J, leaving 7 bases between. Germline CDR1 ENHRY, CDR2 SYGVKD. CDR3: CAISVGVEAFF. DNA of the CDR3: TGTGCCATCAGTGTGGGAGTTGAAGCTTTCTTT.

The chain employs TRBV4-1 and TRBJ2-7, with 10 bases matching TRBD1. The CDR3 is 14 residues long. Germline V gene data show CDR1 as MGHRA and CDR2 as YSYEKL. The junction had 3 bases not matched to a gene; V was cut back by 4 bases and J by 3 bases. The CDR3 loop reads CASSLGDRGYEQYF. CDR3 coding DNA: TGCGCCAGCAGCCTAGGGGACAGGGGCTACGAGCAGTACTTC.

The rearrangement uses TRBV28 and TRBJ1-5; D is uncertain. The V gene's germline CDR1 is MDHEN and CDR2 SYDVKM. V lost 5 bases, J lost 4 bases, and 6 bases lay in between. This CDR3 spans 12 amino acids. The CDR3 loop is CASSELNQPQHF. The CDR3 bases are TGTGCCAGCAGTGAACTTAATCAGCCCCAGCATTTT. The whole variable domain, remainder taken from reference TRBV28 and TRBJ1-5, is DVKVTQSSRYLVKRTGEKVFLECVQDMDHENMFWYRQDPGLGLRLIYFSYDVKMKEKGDIPEGYSVSREKKERFSLILESASTNQTSMYLCASSELNQPQHFGDGTRLSIL.

The chain couples TRBV20-1 to TRBJ2-1; tentative D call: TRBD2 (5 bases). Germline V gives CDR1 DFQATT, CDR2 SNEGSKA (reference sequence). The V end was cut by 1 base, the J end by 7 bases, with 5 bases between. CDR3 size: 11 residues. CDR3 region: CSARGGNEQFF. DNA of the CDR3: TGCAGTGCTAGAGGAGGGAATGAGCAGTTCTTC.

The chain recombines TRBV6-5 with TRBJ2-7; D is undetermined. This CDR3 spans 15 amino acids. Germline CDR1 MNHEY, CDR2 SVGAGI. Trimming pared 6 bases from V and 1 base from J, leaving 16 bases between. The CDR3 is CASRPSQVVSYEQYF. In nucleotides, the CDR3 is TGTGCCAGCAGACCGAGCCAGGTCGTTTCCTACGAGCAGTACTTC.